This T cell receptor (beta chain) appears in the sequencing data of a study of T cells in localized non-small cell lung cancer. Study results and limitations: Sequence data derive from only one tumor region, so heterogeneity remains possible. Adjacent uninvolved lung had the highest clonality, suggesting focused antigen responses. In the blood, greater T cell density corresponded to longer overall survival. Of the top 100 tumor clones, median around 62 were in adjacent lung, about 26 among its top 100.

Produced via immunoSEQ multiplex PCR; TCRdb's table is partial and in-frame only. The repertoire holds 41,000 or so clones, about 86% seen once, with 7% to 9% in the top ten. A word on this clone: What it binds is not known.

The CDR3 covers 14 residues. V was pared by 3 bases and J by 3 bases, with 11 bases between. Per the germline V gene, CDR1 is SGHDN and CDR2 is FVKESK. This TCR was recovered from a woman aged 18-55 years with stage III lung adenocarcinoma. Material: peripheral blood, obtained before any cancer treatment. This chain connects TRBV14 to TRBJ1-1; D uncertain. The CDR3 sequence: CASSHRRIYTEAFF. The CDR3 nucleotides are TGTGCCAGCAGCCATCGCAGGATTTACACTGAAGCTTTCTTT.